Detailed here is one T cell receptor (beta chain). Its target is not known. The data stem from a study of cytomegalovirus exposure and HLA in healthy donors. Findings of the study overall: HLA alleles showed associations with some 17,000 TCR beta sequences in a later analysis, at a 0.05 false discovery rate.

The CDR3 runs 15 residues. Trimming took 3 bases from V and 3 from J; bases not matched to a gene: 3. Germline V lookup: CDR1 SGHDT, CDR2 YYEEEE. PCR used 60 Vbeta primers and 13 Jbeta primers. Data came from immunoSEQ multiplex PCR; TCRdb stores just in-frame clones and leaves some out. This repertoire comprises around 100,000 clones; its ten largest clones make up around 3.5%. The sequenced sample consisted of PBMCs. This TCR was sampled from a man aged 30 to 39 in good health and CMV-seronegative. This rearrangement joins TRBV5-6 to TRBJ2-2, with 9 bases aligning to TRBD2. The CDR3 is CASSSGLAYTGELFF. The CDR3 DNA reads TGTGCCAGCAGCTCGGGACTAGCTTACACCGGGGAGCTGTTTTTT.